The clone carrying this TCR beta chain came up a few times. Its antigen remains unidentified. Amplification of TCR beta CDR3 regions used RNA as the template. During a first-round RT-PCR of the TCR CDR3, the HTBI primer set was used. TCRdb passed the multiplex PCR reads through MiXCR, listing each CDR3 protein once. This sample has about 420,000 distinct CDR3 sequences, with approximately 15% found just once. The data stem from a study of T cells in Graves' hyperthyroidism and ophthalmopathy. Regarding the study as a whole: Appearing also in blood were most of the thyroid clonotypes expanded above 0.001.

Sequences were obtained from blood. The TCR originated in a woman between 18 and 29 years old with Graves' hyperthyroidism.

The CDR3 DNA reads as TGTGCCAGCGACTTAGTTGGTGGAGGGATCACTGAAGCTTTCTTT. This translates into CASDLVGGGITEAFF. V gene TRBV5-5 combines with J gene TRBJ1-1; D ambiguous. V dropped 7 bases and J dropped 4 bases, with 20 bases sitting between them. The CDR3 contains 15 residues. Germline V CDR1 and CDR2: SGHKS, YYEKEE (reference sequence).